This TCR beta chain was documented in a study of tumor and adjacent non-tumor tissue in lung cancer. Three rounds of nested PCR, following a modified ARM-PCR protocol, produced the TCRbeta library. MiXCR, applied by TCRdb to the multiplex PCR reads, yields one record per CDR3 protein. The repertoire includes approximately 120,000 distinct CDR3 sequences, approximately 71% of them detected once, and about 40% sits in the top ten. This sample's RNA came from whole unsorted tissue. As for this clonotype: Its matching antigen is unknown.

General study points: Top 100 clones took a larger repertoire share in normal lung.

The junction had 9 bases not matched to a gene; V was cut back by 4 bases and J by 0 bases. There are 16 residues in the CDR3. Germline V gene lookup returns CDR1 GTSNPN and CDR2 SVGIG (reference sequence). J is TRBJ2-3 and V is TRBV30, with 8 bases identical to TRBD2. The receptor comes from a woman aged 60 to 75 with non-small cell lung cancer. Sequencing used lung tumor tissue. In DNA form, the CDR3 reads TGTGCCTGGATCAGCGGGGGAGCCTATAGCACAGATACGCAGTATTTT. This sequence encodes CAWISGGAYSTDTQYF.